This T cell receptor (beta chain) was identified during a study of blood T cell repertoires in COVID-19. Overall study context: Sources were T cells, B-cell-depleted T cells, or PBMCs; the material itself was cDNA or gDNA.

Assignment of participants to cohorts was predicated upon participant-reported clinical history. Cohort 3 donors were reported recovered after two negative PCRs, clearance, or symptom resolution. Data came from immunoSEQ multiplex PCR; TCRdb stores just in-frame clones and leaves some out. The sample has fewer than 500,000 clones, 85% to 90% seen once; the top ten hold 1.1%. Sequences were obtained from PBMCs or T cells enriched from blood (not recorded which). This TCR derives from a man between 25 and 39 years old who had recovered from COVID-19.

The CDR3 loop is CASSWGQGPQETQYF. CDR3 in DNA: TGTGCCAGCAGTTGGGGACAGGGTCCCCAAGAGACCCAGTACTTC. The chain has TRBV28 and TRBJ2-5, with 9 bases that match TRBD1. Trimming at V came to 4 bases and at J to 1 base, leaving 4 bases not matched to a gene. This CDR3 is 15 amino acids long. Germline values: CDR1 MDHEN, CDR2 SYDVKM.